The rows below give T cell receptor beta chains drawn from one sample of a study of early stage breast cancer tumors. Produced via immunoSEQ multiplex PCR; TCRdb's table is partial and in-frame only. The data contain tens of thousands of clones, roughly 77% of them seen just once; the ten biggest clones take up about a tenth. Sequencing was performed on breast tumor tissue. These receptor sequences come from a person aged 30 to 40 with breast cancer. Both conserved end residues are part of each CDR3. D genes are given only for firm matches. Expanded clones get a size class; other rows say once, few or many, or leave the size out.

>.|TRBV11-2|TRBJ1-2|.
CASSLIHSRTSYGYTF
TGTGCCAGCAGCTTAATACATTCCCGGACCTCCTATGGCTACACCTTC
>.|TRBV5-1|TRBJ2-3|.
CASSLGLPHTDTQYF
TGCGCCAGCAGCTTGGGCCTTCCCCACACAGATACGCAGTATTTT
>few|TRBV5-1|TRBJ1-5|.
CASSLSGALNQPQHF
TGCGCCAGCAGCTTGTCGGGGGCACTCAATCAGCCCCAGCATTTT
>.|TRBV7-2|TRBJ2-1|.
CASSLNPFVSENEQFF
TGTGCCAGCAGCTTAAACCCCTTCGTTAGCGAGAATGAGCAGTTCTTC
>.|TRBV6-1|TRBJ2-1|TRBD2
CASSEELAASYNEQFF
TGTGCCAGCAGTGAAGAACTAGCGGCTTCCTACAATGAGCAGTTCTTC
>few|TRBV11-3|TRBJ1-1|.
CASSLGLTGSEAFF
TGTGCCAGCAGCTTAGGTCTGACAGGATCCGAAGCTTTCTTT
>.|TRBV10-3|TRBJ2-2|TRBD1
CAISEAGGFGGELFF
TGTGCCATCAGTGAGGCAGGGGGCTTCGGCGGGGAGCTGTTTTTT
>once|TRBV4-3|TRBJ2-1|.
CASSHPDRNHEQFF
TGCGCCAGCAGCCACCCCGACAGGAACCATGAGCAGTTCTTC
>medium-sized|TRBV4-2|TRBJ2-7|TRBD2
CASSQAWTSSYEQYF
TGTGCCAGCAGCCAAGCGTGGACTAGCTCCTACGAGCAGTACTTC
>.|TRBV4-3|TRBJ2-2|.
CASSRSANTGELFF
TGCGCCAGCAGCCGCTCCGCGAACACCGGGGAGCTGTTTTTT
>.|TRBV29-1|TRBJ1-2|.
CSALMGSGGYGYTF
TGCAGCGCGTTAATGGGGTCCGGCGGGTATGGCTACACCTTC
>medium-sized|TRBV7-9|TRBJ2-7|.
CASSSQTYEQYF
TGTGCCAGCAGCTCCCAGACCTACGAGCAGTACTTC
>.|TRBV4-3|TRBJ1-3|.
CASSHLVGERNTIYF
TGCGCCAGCAGCCACTTGGTAGGGGAGAGGAACACCATATATTTT
>.|TRBV5-1|TRBJ1-4|.
CASSSTGTMNEKLFF
TGCGCCAGCAGCTCCACCGGGACAATGAATGAAAAACTGTTTTTT
>.|TRBV11-2|TRBJ1-2|.
CASSLLEGSFDGYTF
TGTGCCAGCAGCTTACTGGAGGGGAGTTTCGATGGCTACACCTTC
>.|TRBV9|TRBJ2-7|.
CASSVGAVSYEQYF
TGTGCCAGCAGCGTAGGGGCTGTATCCTACGAGCAGTACTTC